This note documents a single T cell receptor (beta chain) sequence. There are a few counts of this clonotype. No cognate antigen has been identified for it. No base-level quality is on record; no much larger clone is a single base apart. The sample belongs to a study of blood T cells in healthy people across ages (dated by TCRdb to the mid-2010s). In the study overall: In model experiments, roughly one uniquely barcoded TCR beta cDNA molecule per two T cells was captured by template switching. Donors of different ages were randomly distributed across sequencing lanes to avoid experimental bias. Age-related changes in TCR beta repertoire diversity were measured in the study by deep sequencing normalized with unique cDNA molecular identifiers. The study analyzed two additional independent replicas of 1 million unique cDNA reads from the same blood draw for two donors, one aged 18 to 30 and one aged 80 or older. Four age groups were formed from the donors: young (average 16 years), middle-aged (around 37), aged (62) and long-lived (more than 75).

The roughly 39 donors, aged about 6 to 100 years, were systemically healthy Caucasian individuals from Russia. Each donor gave 8 to 10 milliliters of peripheral blood, drawn into EDTA-treated Vacutainer tubes. Ficoll-Paque density-gradient centrifugation was used to isolate PBMCs, with at least 7 million per sample. Trizol reagent was used to extract total RNA from the PBMCs, yielding at least 6 micrograms per sample. For every donor, flow cytometry on a PBMC aliquot measured the percentage of naive CD45RAhigh/CD27high T cells. Results and caveats for the whole study, not just this receptor: Because profiling used bulk unsorted PBMCs, naive and antigen-experienced compartments could not be compared conclusively. Observed TCR beta diversity per million T cells fell roughly linearly with age, and a significant reduction was already apparent by age around 36. Observed TCR beta diversity correlated strongly with the percentage of naive T cells measured by flow cytometry. The long-lived group showed more naive CD4+ T cells, fewer expanded clones and increased TCR diversity than the aged group, suggesting age selection. The CMV infection status of donors was not known, potentially confounding age-related changes in expanded clonotypes. Estimates of total diversity based on one million sequenced T cells were considered lower bounds and underestimates.

The protocol used for the library was 5' RACE. These reads were obtained on an Illumina HiSeq 2500. A second PCR of roughly 6 to 11 cycles was performed with a sample-barcoded 5' primer and a J-beta primer mix. A template-switch 5' adaptor carrying 12 random nucleotides introduced a unique molecular identifier onto each TCR beta cDNA molecule. At least 2.5 million CDR3-containing paired-end reads were obtained from each sample. First-strand cDNA was synthesized from all RNA with the Mint cDNA synthesis kit, primed by a TRBC-specific oligonucleotide. Following uracil-DNA glycosylase treatment, all cDNA underwent a first 18-cycle PCR with the universal primers M1SS and BC2_uni_R. Turning to the authors' computational methods: For normalization, 1 million high-quality reads were randomly selected from each sample, with every read carrying a distinct molecular identifier. Reads with shared molecular identifiers were discarded instead of being binned into consensus sequences. MiTCR, run with a Q25 quality threshold and the strictest error-elimination algorithm, handled CDR3 identification, clonotype clustering and error correction. Lower-bound total TCR beta diversity was estimated with a nonparametric unseen species model using Euler transformation. TCRdb reran the public reads through fastp at Q25 and MiXCR, keeping productive beta chains. Every entry covers one CDR3 protein and lists the most common genes and DNA from its rows. TCRdb, not the original authors, processed these V and J calls. This sample holds approximately 800,000 distinct CDR3 sequences; 35% to 40% were observed only once. Roughly 13% of the sample rests with the top ten.

Counted from cysteine to phenylalanine, this CDR3 has 17 amino acids. The CDR3 DNA has 51 bases and is translated from base 1. The V end loses 8 bases and the J end loses 3 bases, and a stretch of 23 bases separates them. Via the germline V gene, CDR1 is MNHEY and CDR2 SVGEGT. Sequencing used blood. This receptor was obtained from a man aged 18 to 30 in good health. The chain is made from TRBV6-2 or TRBV6-3 and TRBJ2-1; D gene: possibly TRBD1, on 5 matching bases. The CDR3 loop reads CASGQFRGNWDYNEQFF. The DNA sequence follows: TGTGCCAGCGGACAATTTAGGGGCAACTGGGACTACAATGAGCAGTTCTTC.